Listed here are 9 T cell receptor beta chains from one sample, sequenced in a study of cytomegalovirus exposure and HLA in healthy donors. In the PCR, 60 Vbeta and 13 Jbeta primers were used. Libraries were prepared by immunoSEQ multiplex PCR; TCRdb keeps only in-frame clonotypes and omits some of them. The table lists 90,000 to 120,000 clones, roughly 75% of them singletons. Specimen: PBMCs. Source of these receptors: a woman aged 18 to 35 in good health and CMV-seropositive.

In this sample, this clone turned up once. The gene calls are TRBV27 and TRBJ2-6; perhaps TRBD1 as D (6 bases). Trimming cost V 3 bases and J 0 bases, with 21 bases left between them. Germline V gives CDR1 MNHEY, CDR2 SMNVEV (reference sequence). The CDR3 totals 20 residues. CDR3 residues: CASSFDRTRGSLSGANVLTF. The CDR3 bases are TGTGCCAGCAGTTTTGACAGGACGCGAGGGTCCCTCTCTGGGGCCAACGTCCTGACTTTC.

The chain is built from TRBV6-4 and TRBJ2-3; 11 nucleotides agree with TRBD2. Germline V lookup: CDR1 MRHNA, CDR2 SNTAGT. The CDR3 runs to 16 residues. J gave up 3 bases and V 6 bases, and 8 bases lay outside the gene matches. The CDR3 here is CASSELAGDSTDTQYF. The CDR3 region has the DNA TGTGCCAGCAGCGAACTAGCGGGAGATAGTACAGATACGCAGTATTTT.

This rearrangement joins TRBV27 to TRBJ2-7; the D gene is possibly TRBD2 (6 bases). Trimming took 8 bases from V and 3 from J, leaving 17 bases between them. CDR3 length: 14 residues. Germline CDR1 is MNHEY and CDR2 is SMNVEV (reference sequence). The CDR3 protein is CASGPTWGDYEQYF. The DNA for the CDR3 is TGTGCCAGCGGACCGACGTGGGGGGACTACGAGCAGTACTTC.

This clone has just a few counts. Written as DNA, the CDR3 is TGTGCCAGCAGCTTAGGTGGGACAGGGATGACCGGGGAGCTGTTTTTT. Its protein product is CASSLGGTGMTGELFF. This chain connects TRBV11-1 to TRBJ2-2, with TRBD1 matching 9 bases. The CDR3 has 16 amino acids. The germline V gene has CDR1 SGHAT and CDR2 FQDESV (reference sequence). Trimming took 1 base from V and 5 from J; bases not matched to a gene: 5.

V is TRBV29-1 and J is TRBJ2-3; D gene unclear. The CDR3 sequence is 11 residues long. The germline gives CDR1 SQVTM, CDR2 ANQGSEA. The V end was cut by 4 bases, the J end by 2 bases, with 4 bases between. CDR3 protein: CSVALTDTQYF. The CDR3 DNA reads as TGCAGCGTTGCCCTCACAGATACGCAGTATTTT.

V usage is TRBV6-6 and J usage is TRBJ1-2; tentative D call: TRBD1 (6 bases). The CDR3 runs 12 residues. Trimming removed 6 bases from V and 6 bases from J, with 11 bases in between. Germline assignment: CDR1 MNHNY and CDR2 SVGAGI (reference sequence). CDR3 in DNA: TGTGCCAGCAGCCCGGGGGGCGATGGCTACACCTTC. Translation gives CASSPGGDGYTF.

This clone appeared once. The chain recombines TRBV27 with TRBJ2-3, with D perhaps matching TRBD1 (6 bases). CDR3 length: 13 residues. Looked up from germline, CDR1 is MNHEY and CDR2 is SMNVEV (reference sequence). V lost 6 bases to trimming and J lost 4 bases, with 11 bases between them. CDR3 amino acids: CASSLTGSDTQYF. CDR3 DNA: TGTGCCAGCAGCCTAACAGGGTCAGATACGCAGTATTTT.

The V call is TRBV7-2, the J call TRBJ2-7; 12 bases agree with TRBD2. The CDR3 runs 16 residues. Germline CDR1 and CDR2: SGHTA and FQGNSA. Trimming removed 5 bases from V and 0 bases from J; junction bases left unmatched: 5. CDR3 bases: TGTGCCAGCAGCCGGACTAGCGGGGAGAGCTCCTACGAGCAGTACTTC. This codes for CASSRTSGESSYEQYF.

The gene calls are TRBV5-1 and TRBJ2-6, with 9 bases fitting TRBD1. Looked up from germline, CDR1 is SGHRS and CDR2 is YFSETQ. J was trimmed by 0 bases and V by 1 base; bases with no gene match: 2. The CDR3 sequence is 17 residues long. CDR3 in DNA: TGCGCCAGCAGCTTGACAGGGGGCGTCTCTGGGGCCAACGTCCTGACTTTC. Its translation: CASSLTGGVSGANVLTF.